This T cell receptor beta chain was sequenced for a study of blood T cell repertoires in COVID-19. Study overall: The analysed material was cDNA or gDNA that came from T cells, B-cell-depleted T cells, or PBMCs.

As originally analysed: Reference gene primer amplification yielded estimated nucleated cell counts. Method: immunoSEQ multiplex PCR; TCRdb's copy keeps in-frame clones and lacks some. V and J calls and clone size are those listed in that table; D and trimming were worked out from the DNA. The data contain 65,000 to 70,000 clones, 91% of them singletons. With V trimmed by 6 bases and J by 6 bases, 3 bases remained unmatched. The CDR3 has 13 residues. Sequencing used peripheral blood. This sequence originates from a human donor with active COVID-19. The donor label of this sample is uncertain. The V gene is TRBV23-1, the J gene TRBJ2-2, with 8 nucleotides matching TRBD2. TRBV23-1 is recorded as an ORF, its role being uncertain. CDR3 coding DNA: TGCGCCAGCAGGGGTAGCGGGGCCGGGGAGCTGTTTTTT. Protein sequence: CASRGSGAGELFF.